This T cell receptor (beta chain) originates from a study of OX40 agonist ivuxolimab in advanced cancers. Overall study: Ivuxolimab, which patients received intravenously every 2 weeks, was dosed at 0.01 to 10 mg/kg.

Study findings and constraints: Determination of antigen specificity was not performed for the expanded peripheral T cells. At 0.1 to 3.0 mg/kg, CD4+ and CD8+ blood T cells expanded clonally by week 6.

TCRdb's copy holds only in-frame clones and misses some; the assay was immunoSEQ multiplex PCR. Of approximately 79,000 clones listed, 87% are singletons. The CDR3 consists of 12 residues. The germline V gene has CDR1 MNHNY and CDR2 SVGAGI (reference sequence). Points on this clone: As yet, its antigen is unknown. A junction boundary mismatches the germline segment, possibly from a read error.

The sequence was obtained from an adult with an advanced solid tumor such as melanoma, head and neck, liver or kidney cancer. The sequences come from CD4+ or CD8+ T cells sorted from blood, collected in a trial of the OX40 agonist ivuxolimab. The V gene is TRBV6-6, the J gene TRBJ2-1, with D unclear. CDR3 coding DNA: TGTGCCAGCAGTTTACCTTACAACGAGCAGTTCTTC. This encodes CASSLPYNEQFF.